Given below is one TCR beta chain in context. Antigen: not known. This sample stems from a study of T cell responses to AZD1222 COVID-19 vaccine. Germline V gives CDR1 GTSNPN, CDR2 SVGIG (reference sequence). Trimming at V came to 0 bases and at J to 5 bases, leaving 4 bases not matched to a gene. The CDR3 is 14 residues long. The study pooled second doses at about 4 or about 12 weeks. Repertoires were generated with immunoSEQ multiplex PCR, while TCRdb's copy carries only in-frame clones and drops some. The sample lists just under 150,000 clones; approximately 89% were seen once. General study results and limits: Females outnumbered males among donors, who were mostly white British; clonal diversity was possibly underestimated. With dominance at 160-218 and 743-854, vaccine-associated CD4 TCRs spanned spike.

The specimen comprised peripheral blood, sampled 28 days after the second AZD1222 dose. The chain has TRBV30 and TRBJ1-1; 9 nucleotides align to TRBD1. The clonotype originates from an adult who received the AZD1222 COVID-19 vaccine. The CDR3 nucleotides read TGTGCCTGGAGTGTACAGGGGGCTTGGACTGAAGCTTTCTTT. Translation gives CAWSVQGAWTEAFF.